Sequencing of this T cell receptor beta chain was carried out in a study of technical replicates of blood from several donors. Germline CDR1 is MDHEN and CDR2 is SYDVKM. Trimming pared 3 bases from V and 4 bases from J, leaving 15 bases between. The CDR3 loop spans 16 amino acids. Sequencing used immunoSEQ multiplex PCR; TCRdb keeps in-frame clones, though not all of them. Among 60,000 or so clones listed, 97% were seen once. The chain has TRBV28 and TRBJ1-4; D gene unclear. The TCR originated in a human donor in good health. The sample consisted of T cells isolated from PBMCs. The CDR3 spells CASSLGGSRNNEKLFF. The CDR3 DNA sequence: TGTGCCAGCAGTTTGGGAGGGTCTAGGAATAATGAAAAACTGTTTTTT.